The clone carrying this T cell receptor (beta chain) was picked up a small number of times. The antigen is not known. The record originates from a study of T cells in Graves' hyperthyroidism and ophthalmopathy. CDR3 length equals 16 residues. Germline lookup yields CDR1 SGHRS and CDR2 YFSETQ. V was shortened by 5 bases and J by 3 bases, with 20 bases between the two germline ends. Notes on the study in general: Before onset, by a median of approximately 6.2 months, the model predicted ophthalmopathy.

RNA transcripts were the template for amplifying TCR beta CDR3 regions. TCR CDR3 underwent first-round RT-PCR with the HTBI primer set. TCRdb itself ran the multiplex PCR reads through MiXCR, one entry per CDR3 protein. Of about 290,000 distinct CDR3 sequences in the sample, approximately 16% are singletons; the top ten hold around 34%. Stable Graves' hyperthyroidism denoted no ophthalmopathy progression over 18 months. More than 8.5 ml of fresh peripheral blood supplied the PBMCs. The clonotype originates from a young man with Graves' hyperthyroidism. The rearrangement joins TRBV5-1 to TRBJ1-2; D might be TRBD1 (6 bases). The source material was blood. The CDR3 sequence is CASSSSRGAQYYGYTF. CDR3 nucleotides: TGCGCCAGCAGTTCCTCAAGGGGGGCACAGTACTATGGCTACACCTTC.